The 24 T cell receptor beta chains below were found in one sample sequenced in a study of cytomegalovirus exposure and HLA in healthy donors. A multiplex PCR was run with 60 Vbeta primers and 13 Jbeta primers. Measured with immunoSEQ multiplex PCR; TCRdb has only the in-frame clones, and not every one. The table shows tens of thousands of clones, with 72% occurring only once. The source material was PBMCs. These receptors came from a woman aged 45-65 years in good health and CMV-seropositive.

The chain recombines TRBV4-3 with TRBJ2-1; 7 bases align to TRBD2. Germline CDR1 is LGHNA and CDR2 is YSLEER. Losses at the gene ends were 3 bases for V and 7 bases for J; bases not matched to a gene: 9. This CDR3 comprises 15 residues. DNA for the CDR3: TGCGCCAGCAGCCAGAGGGCGGGAGTCGAGAATGAGCAGTTCTTC. Protein sequence: CASSQRAGVENEQFF.

This clone appeared a single time. The V gene is TRBV2, the J gene TRBJ2-1, with TRBD1 as a possible D gene (6 bases). CDR3 size: 13 residues. The germline gives CDR1 SNHLY, CDR2 FYNNEI. The V end lost 2 bases, the J end lost 5 bases, and 7 bases lay between the germline ends. CDR3: CASSESGDNEQFF. DNA for the CDR3: TGTGCCAGCAGTGAATCAGGGGACAATGAGCAGTTCTTC.

The genes are TRBV7-2 and TRBJ2-7, with a weak D call TRBD1 (5 bases). The germline V gene encodes CDR1 SGHTA and CDR2 FQGNSA. The CDR3 is made up of 15 amino acids. V lost 4 bases and J lost 2, with 15 bases in between. CDR3 DNA: TGTGCCAGCAGCTACGACAGTGCTACCCCCTACGAGCAGTACTTC. Encoded protein: CASSYDSATPYEQYF.

J is TRBJ2-1 and V is TRBV27, with 9 bases matching TRBD1. CDR1 and CDR2 (germline): MNHEY, SMNVEV (reference sequence). The trim removed 6 bases at V and 6 bases at J, leaving 6 bases unmatched. The CDR3 loop spans 14 amino acids. CDR3 residues: CASSFGTGTNEQFF. CDR3 DNA: TGTGCCAGCAGCTTTGGGACAGGGACCAATGAGCAGTTCTTC.

This clone is a singleton in its sample. The chain employs TRBV27 and TRBJ2-2; 10 positions agree with TRBD1. Germline V CDR1 and CDR2: MNHEY, SMNVEV (reference sequence). Germline trimming cut 6 bases from V and 7 bases from J; bases unmatched to any gene: 5. The CDR3 consists of 14 residues. CDR3 region: CASRGQGYIGELFF. CDR3 bases: TGTGCCAGCAGGGGACAGGGGTATATCGGGGAGCTGTTTTTT.

A few counts support this clone. This sequence joins TRBV19 and TRBJ2-7; 9 bases fit TRBD2. CDR1 is LNHDA, CDR2 SQIVND, per germline (reference sequence). The V segment lost 8 bases and the J segment 0 bases; nucleotides outside the gene matches: 14. This CDR3 has 17 amino acids. In DNA, the CDR3 is TGTGCCAGTCAACTCTCCGCGCTAGCGGGGAACTCCTACGAGCAGTACTTC. It specifies CASQLSALAGNSYEQYF. The variable domain in full, with the rest retrieved from reference TRBV19 and TRBJ2-7, is DGGITQSPKYLFRKEGQNVTLSCEQNLNHDAMYWYRQDPGQGLRLIYYSQIVNDFQKGDIAEGYSVSREKKESFPLTVTSAQKNPTAFYLCASQLSALAGNSYEQYFGPGTRLTVT.

The V and J genes are TRBV28 and TRBJ2-2; 11 bases fit TRBD1. V shed 7 bases and J 6 bases; nucleotides not matched to a gene: 4. In germline, CDR1 is MDHEN, CDR2 SYDVKM. The CDR3 contains 14 residues. The CDR3, as DNA: TGTGCCAGCACCGGACAGGGGGCCCCCGGGGAGCTGTTTTTT. Its protein is CASTGQGAPGELFF.

The chain couples TRBV27 to TRBJ2-2; D is perhaps TRBD2 (6 bases). The CDR3 is 15 residues long. Looked up from germline, CDR1 is MNHEY and CDR2 is SMNVEV (reference sequence). V lost 1 base to trimming and J lost 2 bases, with 8 bases between them. CDR3 sequence (DNA): TGTGCCAGCAGTTTATGGGGGACTAACACCGGGGAGCTGTTTTTT. Its protein is CASSLWGTNTGELFF.

The chain has TRBV7-2 and TRBJ2-2; 7 bases map to TRBD1. V was pared by 7 bases and J by 10 bases, with 6 bases of the junction left unmatched. CDR1 and CDR2 from the germline V gene are SGHTA and FQGNSA. The CDR3 is made up of 12 amino acids. The DNA of the CDR3 is TGTGCCAGCATCCTCAGGGGGAAGGAGCTGTTTTTT. Translation: CASILRGKELFF.

This clone has ten or more counts. This CDR3 reads CASRSHQNEKLFF. The CDR3 bases are TGTGCCAGCCGAAGCCACCAAAATGAAAAACTGTTTTTT. The chain is built from TRBV6-5 and TRBJ1-4; D not resolved. From germline, CDR1 is MNHEY and CDR2 SVGAGI. The V gene lost 8 bases and the J gene lost 5 bases, with 12 bases spanning the gap. The CDR3 is 13 amino acids.

The chain joins TRBV27 to TRBJ1-6, with D hard to call. The germline gives CDR1 MNHEY, CDR2 SMNVEV (reference sequence). Trimming shortened V by 8 bases and J by 7 bases, and 18 bases separated the two germline ends. The CDR3 loop spans 15 amino acids. Written as DNA, the CDR3 is TGTGCCAGCGCCCCAGCCAGAACGGGAAATTCACCCCTCCACTTT. This sequence encodes CASAPARTGNSPLHF.

V is TRBV7-2 and J is TRBJ1-5; the match to TRBD1 covers 8 bases. This CDR3 comprises 13 residues. Germline CDR1 is SGHTA and CDR2 is FQGNSA. V trimming: 6 bases; J trimming: 6 bases; junction bases outside the gene matches: 4. The CDR3 nucleotides read TGTGCCAGCAGTTTGACAGGGGTTCAGCCCCAGCATTTT. It translates to CASSLTGVQPQHF.

This chain uses TRBV28 with TRBJ2-3; a possible D gene is TRBD2 (5 bases). Between the trimmed V and J ends, which lost 8 bases and 3 bases, there was a span of 18 bases. Per germline, CDR1 MDHEN and CDR2 SYDVKM. There are 15 residues in the CDR3. CDR3 sequence (DNA): TGTGCCAGCGGAGAATGGGGAGAGGGAACAGATACGCAGTATTTT. Its protein is CASGEWGEGTDTQYF.

This clone has a handful of counts. The rearrangement joins TRBV28 to TRBJ2-1; a possible D gene is TRBD1 (6 bases). Germline V gene sequence: CDR1 MDHEN, CDR2 SYDVKM. The CDR3 has 16 amino acids. Deletions cut 6 bases from V and 3 bases from J, with 18 bases between. CDR3 in amino acids: CASRTPWTDNYNEQFF. The CDR3 region has the DNA TGTGCCAGCAGAACTCCCTGGACAGACAACTACAATGAGCAGTTCTTC.

V gene TRBV2 combines with J gene TRBJ2-2, with a possible D match to TRBD1 (6 bases). V gave up 9 bases and J gave up 5 bases, with 13 bases separating them. Looked up from germline, CDR1 is SNHLY and CDR2 is FYNNEI. The CDR3 sequence is 13 residues long. The CDR3 is CARRSTGTGELFF. As DNA, the CDR3 is TGTGCCAGGAGGTCAACAGGGACCGGGGAGCTGTTTTTT.

This chain links TRBV5-1 with TRBJ2-7; TRBD1 might be the D (6 bases). Trimming stripped 0 bases from V and 3 bases from J, with 16 bases between. CDR3 size: 16 residues. Germline loops: CDR1 SGHRS, CDR2 YFSETQ. The CDR3: CASSLGGQGRNYEQYF. The CDR3 region has the DNA TGCGCCAGCAGCTTGGGGGGGCAGGGGCGGAACTACGAGCAGTACTTC.

The V and J genes are TRBV19 and TRBJ2-4; the match to TRBD2 covers 11 bases. This CDR3 region has 17 residues. Trimming removed 2 bases from V and 2 bases from J; junction bases left unmatched: 5. Germline lookup yields CDR1 LNHDA and CDR2 SQIVND (reference sequence). CDR3 region: CASSILSTSGTKNIQYF. The DNA of the CDR3 is TGTGCCAGTAGTATACTCTCGACTAGCGGGACCAAAAACATTCAGTACTTC. Drawing the rest from reference TRBV19 and TRBJ2-4, the complete variable domain is DGGITQSPKYLFRKEGQNVTLSCEQNLNHDAMYWYRQDPGQGLRLIYYSQIVNDFQKGDIAEGYSVSREKKESFPLTVTSAQKNPTAFYLCASSILSTSGTKNIQYFGAGTRLSVL.

The chain links TRBV29-1 to TRBJ1-2, with D perhaps matching TRBD1 (5 bases). The CDR3 contains 16 residues. The germline V gene has CDR1 SQVTM and CDR2 ANQGSEA. V lost 5 bases to trimming and J lost 8 bases, with 27 bases between them. Written as DNA, the CDR3 is TGCAGCGTTATTCCTGTAAAGACAGCCGGCGTTGGAGGCTACACCTTC. Amino acid sequence: CSVIPVKTAGVGGYTF.

In its sample, this clone was seen a few times. The V gene is TRBV19, the J gene TRBJ2-2, with 9 bases fitting TRBD2. The germline V gene has CDR1 LNHDA and CDR2 SQIVND (reference sequence). Trimming cost V 7 bases and J 4 bases; bases outside gene matches: 7. This CDR3 has 15 residues. The CDR3 sequence: CASKVGTSFTGELFF. The CDR3 DNA is TGTGCCAGTAAGGTAGGGACTAGCTTCACCGGGGAGCTGTTTTTT.

This clone showed up just once. Germline and junction disagree at one end, which may indicate a read error. This chain uses TRBV5-8 with TRBJ1-1, with D unclear. The CDR3 has 14 residues. Germline lookup yields CDR1 SGHTS and CDR2 YDEGEE. CDR3 nucleotides: TGTGCCAACAGCTTGGGCAGGTATAACACTGAAGCTTTCTTT. Residues: CANSLGRYNTEAFF.

The chain combines TRBV2 with TRBJ2-7; 10 nucleotides align to TRBD2. The CDR3 extends over 15 amino acids. V lost 5 bases and J lost 1; bases outside the gene matches: 5. Germline loops: CDR1 SNHLY, CDR2 FYNNEI. This CDR3 is CASSPVAGGSYEQYF. The CDR3 coding sequence is TGTGCCAGCAGTCCAGTAGCGGGAGGATCCTACGAGCAGTACTTC.

This chain connects TRBV7-2 to TRBJ2-5; D perhaps matches TRBD1 (6 bases). Between the trimmed V and J ends, which lost 0 bases and 5 bases, there was a span of 10 bases. The CDR3 loop spans 14 amino acids. The germline CDR1 and CDR2 sequences are SGHTA and FQGNSA. CDR3 nucleotides: TGTGCCAGCAGCTTAGCGGGGGCTCGGGAGACCCAGTACTTC. Translation gives CASSLAGARETQYF.

V and J are TRBV30 and TRBJ1-2; maybe TRBD1 (6 bases). Per germline, CDR1 GTSNPN and CDR2 SVGIG (reference sequence). This CDR3 is built from 15 residues. V dropped 2 bases and J dropped 3 bases, with 16 bases sitting between them. CDR3 sequence (DNA): TGTGCCTGGAGTAGGGGGAGGGGGGACCACTATGGCTACACCTTC. It translates to CAWSRGRGDHYGYTF. Based on the CDR3 plus reference TRBV30 and TRBJ1-2, the full variable domain is SQTIHQWPATLVQPVGSPLSLECTVEGTSNPNLYWYRQAAGRGLQLLFYSVGIGQISSEVPQNLSASRPQDRQFILSSKKLLLSDSGFYLCAWSRGRGDHYGYTFGSGTRLTVV.

The chain employs TRBV28 and TRBJ2-7; 7 bases are shared with TRBD1. The CDR3 consists of 15 residues. Germline V CDR1 and CDR2: MDHEN, SYDVKM. V lost 6 bases to trimming and J lost 4 bases; unmatched junction nucleotides: 12. The CDR3 here is CASRDAAGGRYEQYF. DNA of the CDR3: TGTGCCAGCAGAGATGCTGCAGGGGGAAGGTACGAGCAGTACTTC.